The source of this T cell receptor beta chain is a study of shared clonotypes between healthy human individuals. Overall study findings and caveats: Only blood underwent sampling, and tissue repertoires likely differ. The four-donor shared clonotypes exceeded non-shared clonotypes in generation probability, with non-shared ones scoring lower.

Comment on this clone: The antigen is unknown.

This CDR3 has 12 amino acids. Trimming left V 6 bases short and J 2 bases short, with 7 bases between. The germline V gene encodes CDR1 SNHLY and CDR2 FYNNEI. TCRdb's copy holds only in-frame clones and misses some; the assay was immunoSEQ multiplex PCR. The table records approximately 1.1 million clones, approximately 80% of them present only once. What was sequenced was memory CD4+ T cells from PBMCs. Specified subset: CD45RA-negative fraction. The TCR sequence derives from a man aged 18 to 29 in good health. Some clones in this sample may be carry-over from other donors' samples. The J gene is TRBJ2-5, the V gene TRBV2; D perhaps matches TRBD2 (5 bases). DNA for the CDR3: TGTGCCAGCAGGGTAGCGCAAGAGACCCAGTACTTC. Its protein is CASRVAQETQYF.